Detailed here is one T cell receptor (beta chain). The CDR3 extends over 14 amino acids. Trimming removed 5 bases from V and 6 bases from J, with 16 bases in between. Germline values: CDR1 SGHAT, CDR2 FQNNGV. The T cells that were sequenced for TCR beta were CD8+ and CD4+ cells from blood. The data are from a study of CD8 T cells in Susac syndrome. RNA in amounts of about 0.45 to 1 ug was reverse transcribed with random hexamers. The authors amplified TCR beta CDR3 across 54 Vbeta and 13 Jbeta using immunoSEQ multiplex PCR. MiXCR, run by TCRdb on the immunoSEQ multiplex PCR reads, gives a single entry per CDR3 protein. This table holds 150,000 to 200,000 distinct CDR3 sequences, roughly 95% found once.

The chain couples TRBV11-2 to TRBJ1-2; TRBD1 might be the D (5 bases). The TCR sequence derives from a human donor with multiple sclerosis. Sequencing was performed on CD4+ T cells from PBMCs. DNA of the CDR3: TGTGCCAGCAGCCGAGCCAGGGAGGGTCATGGCTACACCTTC. Translation gives CASSRAREGHGYTF.